One TCR beta chain is described in this entry. What it recognizes is unknown. The PCR had 60 Vbeta and 13 Jbeta primers. The repertoire was sequenced with immunoSEQ multiplex PCR; TCRdb's copy has only in-frame clones and lacks some. The sample includes around 150,000 clones, 65% to 70% of them seen just once. This record comes from a study of cytomegalovirus exposure and HLA in healthy donors. Whole-study results and caveats: Reportedly, TCR beta sequences accurately predicted HLA-A and HLA-B alleles in most subjects. Researchers counted approximately 160 TCR beta chains as cytomegalovirus-associated. Later examination showed HLA-associated TCR beta chains had greater clonal expansion than equally common others. TCR beta sequences numbering around 15,000 were associated with HLA alleles at 0.05 false discovery rate in a later analysis.

The CDR3 is 11 residues long. Trimming stripped 4 bases from V and 8 bases from J, with 8 bases between. Germline lookup yields CDR1 MNHNS and CDR2 SASEGT. The rearrangement joins TRBV6-1 to TRBJ1-2, with no clear D. The sequence came from a woman aged 18-35 years in good health and CMV-seropositive. Sequenced: PBMCs. The CDR3: CASSASPGYTF. CDR3 in DNA: TGTGCCAGCAGTGCCTCTCCCGGCTACACCTTC.